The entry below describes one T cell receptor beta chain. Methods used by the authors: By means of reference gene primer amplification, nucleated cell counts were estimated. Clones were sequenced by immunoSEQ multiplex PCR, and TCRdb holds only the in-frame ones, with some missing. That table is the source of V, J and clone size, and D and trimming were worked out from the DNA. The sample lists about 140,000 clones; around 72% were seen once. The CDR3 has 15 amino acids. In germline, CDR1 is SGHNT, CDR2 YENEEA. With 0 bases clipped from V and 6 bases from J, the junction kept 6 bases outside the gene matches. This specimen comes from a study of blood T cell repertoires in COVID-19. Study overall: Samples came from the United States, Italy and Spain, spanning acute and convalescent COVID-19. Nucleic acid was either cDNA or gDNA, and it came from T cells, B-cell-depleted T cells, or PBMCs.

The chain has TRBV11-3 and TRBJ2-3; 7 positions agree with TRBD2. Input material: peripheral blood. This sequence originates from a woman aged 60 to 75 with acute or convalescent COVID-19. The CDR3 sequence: CASSLEGLHGDTQYF. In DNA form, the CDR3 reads TGTGCCAGCAGCTTAGAGGGACTACATGGGGATACGCAGTATTTT.